These T cell receptor beta chains were read from a single sample in a study of T cells in Graves' hyperthyroidism and ophthalmopathy. TCRdb re-called the multiplex PCR reads with MiXCR, one entry per CDR3 protein. The table records under 300,000 distinct CDR3 sequences, roughly 15% of them present only once. Material: blood. The source of these receptors is a woman in her thirties or forties with Graves' hyperthyroidism. Both conserved end residues are part of each CDR3. A D gene is named only where the DNA matches it firmly. Rows give clone size only sometimes, using once, few, many, or a class for an expanded clone.

d_gene: -; v_gene: TRBV14; j_gene: TRBJ1-6; abundance: few; CDR3aa: CASSHGTLSPLHF; CDR3nt: TGTGCCAGCAGCCACGGGACACTATCACCCCTCCACTTT
d_gene: -; v_gene: TRBV27; j_gene: TRBJ2-7; abundance: -; CDR3aa: CASSSSQGRIHEQYF; CDR3nt: TGTGCCAGCAGTTCTTCTCAAGGGAGAATCCACGAGCAGTACTTC
d_gene: TRBD2; v_gene: TRBV7-3; j_gene: TRBJ2-5; abundance: many; CDR3aa: CASSLNSGGQETQYF; CDR3nt: TGTGCCAGCAGCTTAAACTCGGGAGGGCAAGAGACCCAGTACTTC
d_gene: -; v_gene: TRBV3-1; j_gene: TRBJ1-2; abundance: -; CDR3aa: CGSSRIRADYGYTF; CDR3nt: TGTGGCAGCAGCCGGATAAGAGCGGACTATGGCTACACCTTC
d_gene: TRBD1; v_gene: TRBV4-2; j_gene: TRBJ1-6; abundance: -; CDR3aa: CASRGTAVNSPLHF; CDR3nt: TGTGCCAGCAGAGGGACAGCGGTTAATTCACCCCTCCACTTT
d_gene: -; v_gene: TRBV20-1; j_gene: TRBJ2-7; abundance: few; CDR3aa: CSAPSSPTYEQYF; CDR3nt: TGCAGTGCGCCCTCTAGTCCGACCTACGAGCAGTACTTC
d_gene: -; v_gene: TRBV7-8; j_gene: TRBJ2-6; abundance: -; CDR3aa: CASSLARVRAGSGANVLTF; CDR3nt: TGTGCCAGCAGCTTAGCGAGGGTCAGGGCGGGCTCTGGGGCCAACGTCCTGACTTTC
d_gene: -; v_gene: TRBV2; j_gene: TRBJ2-4; abundance: many; CDR3aa: CASSDIRAGAFGFVKNIQYF; CDR3nt: TGTGCCAGCAGTGATATCCGGGCAGGGGCTTTCGGATTTGTCAAAAACATTCAGTACTTC
d_gene: TRBD1; v_gene: TRBV3-1; j_gene: TRBJ1-2; abundance: large; CDR3aa: CASSQTGQGHGYTF; CDR3nt: TGTGCCAGCAGCCAGACGGGACAGGGGCACGGCTACACCTTC
d_gene: -; v_gene: TRBV5-4; j_gene: TRBJ2-7; abundance: -; CDR3aa: CASSFQQRTNYEQYF; CDR3nt: TGTGCCAGCAGCTTCCAACAGCGGACAAACTACGAGCAGTACTTC
d_gene: -; v_gene: TRBV20-1; j_gene: TRBJ1-5; abundance: many; CDR3aa: CSALTDYSNQPQHF; CDR3nt: TGCAGTGCCCTGACGGATTATAGCAATCAGCCCCAGCATTTT
d_gene: TRBD2; v_gene: TRBV28; j_gene: TRBJ2-1; abundance: many; CDR3aa: CASSTRTSGRGQFF; CDR3nt: TGTGCCAGCAGCACCCGGACTAGCGGGAGGGGACAGTTCTTC
d_gene: -; v_gene: TRBV6-1; j_gene: TRBJ2-7; abundance: many; CDR3aa: CASSAQDVGEQYF; CDR3nt: TGTGCCAGCAGTGCACAAGATGTGGGCGAGCAGTACTTC
d_gene: TRBD2; v_gene: TRBV11-3; j_gene: TRBJ2-7; abundance: many; CDR3aa: CASSLAPTSGYEQYF; CDR3nt: TGTGCCAGCAGCTTAGCCCCGACTAGCGGCTACGAGCAGTACTTC
d_gene: -; v_gene: TRBV6-1; j_gene: TRBJ1-5; abundance: many; CDR3aa: CASNDWTELDQPQHF; CDR3nt: TGTGCCAGCAACGACTGGACAGAGCTCGATCAGCCCCAGCATTTT
d_gene: -; v_gene: TRBV6-1; j_gene: TRBJ1-5; abundance: many; CDR3aa: CASSALLPPGNQPQHF; CDR3nt: TGTGCCAGCAGTGCCTTACTTCCGCCGGGCAATCAGCCCCAGCATTTT